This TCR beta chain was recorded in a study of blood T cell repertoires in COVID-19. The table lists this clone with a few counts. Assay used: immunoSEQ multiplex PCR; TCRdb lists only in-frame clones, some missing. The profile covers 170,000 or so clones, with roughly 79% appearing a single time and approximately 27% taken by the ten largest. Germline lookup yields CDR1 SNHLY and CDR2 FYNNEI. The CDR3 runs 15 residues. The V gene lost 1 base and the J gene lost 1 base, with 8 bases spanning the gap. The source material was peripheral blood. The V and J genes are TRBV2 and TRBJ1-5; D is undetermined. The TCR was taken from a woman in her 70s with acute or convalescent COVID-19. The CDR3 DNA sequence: TGTGCCAGCAGTGAAGGCCCTGGCAGCAATCAGCCCCAGCATTTT. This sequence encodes CASSEGPGSNQPQHF.